This T cell receptor (beta chain) derives from a study of CD8 T cells in ankylosing spondylitis. Study-level points and caveats: Ankylosing spondylitis blood seemed to carry a telltale TCR beta motif made of fewer than ten highly homologous variants.

This clonotype was detected many times. The antigen is unknown. The CDR3 is made up of 17 amino acids. Germline trimming cut 4 bases from V and 3 bases from J; bases unmatched to any gene: 12. Germline V gene sequence: CDR1 SGDLS, CDR2 YYNGEE. Quantitative 5'-RACE was performed with molecular barcodes, and it yielded the TCR beta libraries. TCRdb fed the 5' RACE reads into MiXCR, producing one record per CDR3 protein. The data hold roughly 300,000 distinct CDR3 sequences, with roughly 8% observed a single time. Sample: blood, either unsorted or a sorted T cell fraction (not recorded which). The clonotype comes from a male donor with ankylosing spondylitis. This sequence joins TRBV9 and TRBJ2-3, with 9 positions matching TRBD2. The CDR3 sequence is CASSIGSDLAGTDTQYF. Written as DNA, the CDR3 is TGTGCCAGCAGCATCGGTTCCGACCTAGCGGGGACAGATACGCAGTATTTT.